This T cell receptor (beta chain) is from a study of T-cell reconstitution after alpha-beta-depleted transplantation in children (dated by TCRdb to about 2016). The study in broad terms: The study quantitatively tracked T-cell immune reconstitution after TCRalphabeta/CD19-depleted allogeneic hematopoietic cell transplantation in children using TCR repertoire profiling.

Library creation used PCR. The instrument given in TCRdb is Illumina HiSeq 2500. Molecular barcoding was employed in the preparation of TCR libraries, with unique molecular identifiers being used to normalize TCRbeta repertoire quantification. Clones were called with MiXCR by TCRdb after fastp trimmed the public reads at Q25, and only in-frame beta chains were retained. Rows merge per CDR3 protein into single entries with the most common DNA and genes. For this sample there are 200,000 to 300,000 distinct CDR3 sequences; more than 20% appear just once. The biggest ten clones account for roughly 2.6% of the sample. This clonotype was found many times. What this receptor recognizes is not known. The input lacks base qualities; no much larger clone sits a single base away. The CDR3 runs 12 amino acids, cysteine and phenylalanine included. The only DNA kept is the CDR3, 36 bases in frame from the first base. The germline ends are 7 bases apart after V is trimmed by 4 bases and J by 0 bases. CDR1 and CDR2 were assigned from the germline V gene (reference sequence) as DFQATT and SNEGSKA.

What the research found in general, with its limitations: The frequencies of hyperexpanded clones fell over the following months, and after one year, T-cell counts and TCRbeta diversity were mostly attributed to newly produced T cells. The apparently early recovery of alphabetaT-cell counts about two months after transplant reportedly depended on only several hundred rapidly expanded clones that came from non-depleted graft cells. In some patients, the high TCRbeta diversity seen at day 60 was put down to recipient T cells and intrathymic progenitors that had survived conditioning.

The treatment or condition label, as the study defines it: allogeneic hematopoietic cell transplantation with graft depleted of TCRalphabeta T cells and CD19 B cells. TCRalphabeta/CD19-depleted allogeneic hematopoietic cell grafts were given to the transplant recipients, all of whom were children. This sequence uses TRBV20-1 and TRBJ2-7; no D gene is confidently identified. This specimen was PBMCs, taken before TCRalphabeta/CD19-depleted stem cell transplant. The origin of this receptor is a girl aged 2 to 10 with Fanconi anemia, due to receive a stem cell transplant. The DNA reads TGCAGTGCTATTGCTAGCTCCTACGAGCAGTACTTC. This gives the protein CSAIASSYEQYF.